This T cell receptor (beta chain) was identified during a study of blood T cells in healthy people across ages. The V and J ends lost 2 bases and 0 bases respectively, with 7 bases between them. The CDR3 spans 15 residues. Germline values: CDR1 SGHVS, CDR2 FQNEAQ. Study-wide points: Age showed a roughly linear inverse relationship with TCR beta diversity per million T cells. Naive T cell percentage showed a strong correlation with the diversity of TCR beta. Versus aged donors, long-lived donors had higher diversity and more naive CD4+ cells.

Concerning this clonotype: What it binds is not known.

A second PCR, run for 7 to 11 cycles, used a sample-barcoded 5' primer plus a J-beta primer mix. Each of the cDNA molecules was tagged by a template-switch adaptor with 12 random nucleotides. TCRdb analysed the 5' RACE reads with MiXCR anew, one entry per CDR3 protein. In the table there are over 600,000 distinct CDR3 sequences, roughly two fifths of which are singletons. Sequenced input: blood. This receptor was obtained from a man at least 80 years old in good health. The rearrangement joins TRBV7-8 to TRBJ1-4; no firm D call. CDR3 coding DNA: TGTGCCAGCAGCTTAATGCAAGCAACTAATGAAAAACTGTTTTTT. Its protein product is CASSLMQATNEKLFF. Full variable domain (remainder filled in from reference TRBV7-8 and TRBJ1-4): GAGVSQSPRYKVAKRGQDVALRCDPISGHVSLFWYQQALGQGPEFLTYFQNEAQLDKSGLPSDRFFAERPEGSVSTLKIQRTQQEDSAVYLCASSLMQATNEKLFFGSGTQLSVL.